One sample yielded the 4 T cell receptor beta chains listed below, sequenced in a study of cytomegalovirus exposure and HLA in healthy donors. PCR was performed using 60 Vbeta and 13 Jbeta primers. Sequenced by immunoSEQ multiplex PCR; TCRdb stores in-frame clones only, minus some. The table has 130,000 to 150,000 clones, 80% seen once. Sequencing was done on a sample of PBMCs. The source is a man aged 35-49 years in good health and CMV-seronegative.

The gene calls are TRBV7-2 and TRBJ1-4, with D possibly matching TRBD1 (6 bases). The germline V gene encodes CDR1 SGHTA and CDR2 FQGNSA. Trimming left V 4 bases short and J 4 bases short, with 16 bases between. CDR3 size: 16 residues. DNA for the CDR3: TGTGCCAGCAGCTATACCGGGACACGTCTTAATGAAAAACTGTTTTTT. It codes for CASSYTGTRLNEKLFF.

The V and J genes are TRBV9 and TRBJ1-1; 10 bases match TRBD1. The CDR3 is 14 amino acids. CDR1 SGDLS and CDR2 YYNGEE come from the germline V gene. Trimming removed 6 bases from V and 1 base from J; junction bases left unmatched: 3. The CDR3 DNA is TGTGCCAGCACCCGGGACAGGGGGAACACTGAAGCTTTCTTT. This encodes CASTRDRGNTEAFF.

V gene TRBV7-2 combines with J gene TRBJ1-4; perhaps TRBD1 as D (5 bases). Deletions cut 3 bases from V and 5 bases from J, with 16 bases between. CDR1 is SGHTA and CDR2 is FQGNSA in the germline V gene. The length of the CDR3 is 16 residues. CDR3 region: CASSLDPGRTNEKLFF. The CDR3 coding sequence is TGTGCCAGCAGCTTGGACCCAGGGCGTACCAATGAAAAACTGTTTTTT.

In its sample, this clone was seen once. The chain uses TRBV11-2 and TRBJ1-1; D unclear. The V end was cut by 5 bases, the J end by 3 bases, with 10 bases between. Germline lookup yields CDR1 SGHAT and CDR2 FQNNGV. This CDR3 has 13 amino acids. This CDR3 is CASSENVDTEAFF. The CDR3 DNA is TGTGCCAGCAGCGAGAACGTTGACACTGAAGCTTTCTTT. The whole variable domain, remainder taken from reference TRBV11-2 and TRBJ1-1, is EAGVAQSPRYKIIEKRQSVAFWCNPISGHATLYWYQQILGQGPKLLIQFQNNGVVDDSQLPKDRFSAERLKGVDSTLKIQPAKLEDSAVYLCASSENVDTEAFFGQGTRLTVV.